The clone carrying this T cell receptor beta chain was seen repeatedly, ten times or more. What it binds is not known. This specimen comes from a study of T cells in Graves' hyperthyroidism and ophthalmopathy. Broader study findings: Peripheral blood also featured most of the thyroid clonotypes expanded above 0.001.

TCR beta CDR3 regions were amplified from RNA transcripts. The HTBI primer set drove a first-round RT-PCR of the TCR CDR3. TCRdb fed the multiplex PCR reads into MiXCR, producing one record per CDR3 protein. The sample holds around 250,000 distinct CDR3 sequences, more than 14% seen once. The V gene's germline CDR1 is SGHRS and CDR2 YFSETQ. Trimming took 4 bases from V and 1 from J; bases not matched to a gene: 9. This CDR3 is built from 19 residues. This sequence originates from a woman in her 40s with Graves' hyperthyroidism that later progressed to Graves' ophthalmopathy. Sequenced sample: blood. This rearrangement joins TRBV5-1 to TRBJ2-1; 15 nucleotides agree with TRBD2. In nucleotides, the CDR3 is TGCGCCAGCAGCATACCACATGGGACTAGCGGGAGGTCCTACAATGAGCAGTTCTTC. Translation: CASSIPHGTSGRSYNEQFF.